This entry lists 4 T cell receptor beta chains sequenced from one sample in a study of patients and donors after allogeneic stem cell transplantation. One entry per CDR3 protein, called by TCRdb with MiXCR from the RT-PCR reads. There are hundreds of thousands of distinct CDR3 sequences in the sample; 16% occur only once, and 7% to 7.5% lies in the top ten. The sequencing input was blood, either unsorted or a sorted T cell fraction (not recorded which). The source is a human donor who was either an allogeneic HSCT recipient or a stem cell or donor lymphocyte infusion donor (not recorded which). It is not recorded whose cells these are; they may come from a transplant donor.

This clonotype was seen more than once but under ten times. V is TRBV20-1 and J is TRBJ2-5; D is uncertain. This CDR3 is built from 13 residues. Germline V lookup: CDR1 DFQATT, CDR2 SNEGSKA (reference sequence). V lost 6 bases and J 1 base, leaving 12 bases between the germline ends. In DNA, the CDR3 is TGCAGTGCCCCCCGCCCCGGCCAAGAGACCCAGTACTTC. This sequence encodes CSAPRPGQETQYF.

This clonotype has ten or more counts. The chain has TRBV29-1 and TRBJ2-2; no definite D call. Germline V gene lookup returns CDR1 SQVTM and CDR2 ANQGSEA. The CDR3 has 13 amino acids. The V end lost 4 bases, the J end lost 2 bases, and 8 bases lay between the germline ends. The CDR3 coding sequence is TGCAGCGTTGTAGTTCTTAACACCGGGGAGCTGTTTTTT. Residues: CSVVVLNTGELFF.

The CDR3, as DNA: TGTGCCAGTAGTATAGCCGCGAAGGGCGAGCAGTACTTC. Its translation: CASSIAAKGEQYF. V usage is TRBV19 and J usage is TRBJ2-7; D gene uncertain. This CDR3 is 13 amino acids long. Trimming left V 1 base short and J 6 bases short, with 10 bases between. Germline lookup yields CDR1 LNHDA and CDR2 SQIVND (reference sequence).

The rearrangement uses TRBV5-5 and TRBJ2-1, with TRBD1 matching 9 bases. Germline lookup yields CDR1 SGHKS and CDR2 YYEKEE (reference sequence). The CDR3 is 17 amino acids. J gave up 7 bases and V 4 bases, and 15 bases lay outside the gene matches. CDR3 DNA: TGTGCCAGCAGCACTGTAAAGCCGGGACAGGGAGATAATGAGCAGTTCTTC. Its translation: CASSTVKPGQGDNEQFF.